This T cell receptor (beta chain) was identified during a study of blood T cell repertoires in COVID-19. Study context: There were acute and convalescent COVID-19 samples, and they came from the United States, Italy and Spain. T cells, B-cell-depleted T cells, or PBMCs supplied cDNA or gDNA.

The germline V gene has CDR1 LNHNV and CDR2 YYDKDF (reference sequence). Deletions cut 2 bases from V and 5 bases from J, with 12 bases between. This CDR3 contains 15 residues. Study processing details: Estimates of nucleated cell counts were drawn from the amplification of reference gene primers. This table comes from immunoSEQ multiplex PCR, and its TCRdb copy is limited to in-frame clones, with some not included. V and J calls and clone size follow that table, whereas D and trimming were derived from the DNA. The data hold tens of thousands of clones, with 80% to 90% observed a single time. Sequencing used peripheral blood. The origin of this receptor is a man aged 65 to 79 in a cohort sampled during active COVID-19. The rearrangement uses TRBV15 and TRBJ1-4; D is unresolved. CDR3 loop: CATSRTNRPNEKLFF. In nucleotides, the CDR3 is TGTGCCACCAGCAGAACGAACAGACCGAATGAAAAACTGTTTTTT.